Below are 3 T cell receptor beta chains sequenced from a single sample in a study of T cells in Graves' hyperthyroidism and ophthalmopathy. RNA transcripts served as the template for amplifying TCR beta CDR3 regions. During a first-round RT-PCR of the TCR CDR3, the HTBI primer set was used. MiXCR was run by TCRdb on the multiplex PCR reads, yielding one entry per CDR3 protein. The sample yields around 620,000 distinct CDR3 sequences, around 15% seen once. The sample comprised blood. These receptors all stem from a woman aged 25 to 45 with Graves' hyperthyroidism.

About this clonotype: Possible read error: a much larger clone is one base away. The chain links TRBV7-3 to TRBJ2-2; TRBD2 matches at 11 bases. Germline CDR1 is SGHTA and CDR2 is FQGTGA. CDR3 length: 17 amino acids. V was pared by 2 bases and J by 7 bases, with 9 bases of the junction left unmatched. CDR3 in amino acids: CASSLLWGLAVVGELFF. The CDR3 DNA sequence: TGTGCCAGCAGCTTACTTTGGGGACTAGCGGTAGTCGGGGAGCTGTTTTTT. The full variable domain, in which reference TRBV7-3 and TRBJ2-2 provide the parts outside the CDR3, is GAGVSQTPSNKVTEKGKYVELRCDPISGHTALYWYRQSLGQGPEFLIYFQGTGAADDSGLPNDRFFAVRPEGSVSTLKIQRTERGDSAVYLCASSLLWGLAVVGELFFGEGSRLTVL.

The chain is built from TRBV4-1 and TRBJ1-1; weak D call: TRBD1 (5 bases). CDR1 is MGHRA and CDR2 is YSYEKL in the germline V gene. Trimming shortened V by 6 bases and J by 0 bases, and 11 bases separated the two germline ends. This CDR3 has 14 amino acids. CDR3 coding DNA: TGCGCCAGCAGAATCAGGGCGCTGAACACTGAAGCTTTCTTT. It is translated as CASRIRALNTEAFF.

In regard to this clonotype: This may arise from a read error, as a much more abundant clone is one base away. This chain connects TRBV7-6 to TRBJ2-1; 15 bases agree with TRBD2. The CDR3 sequence is 16 residues long. Germline CDR1 SGHVS, CDR2 FNYEAQ. CDR3 DNA: TGTGCCCGCAGTTTAGGACTAGCGGGGGGGCCCAATGAGCAGTTCTTC. Encoded protein: CARSLGLAGGPNEQFF. The variable domain in full, completed from reference TRBV7-6 and TRBJ2-1, reads GAGVSQSPRYKVTKRGQDVALRCDPISGHVSLYWYRQALGQGPEFLTYFNYEAQQDKSGLPNDRFSAERPEGSISTLTIQRTEQRDSAMYRCARSLGLAGGPNEQFFGPGTRLTVL.